These T cell receptor beta chains were read from a single sample in a study of cytomegalovirus exposure and HLA in healthy donors. Data came from immunoSEQ multiplex PCR; TCRdb stores just in-frame clones and leaves some out. This table has 95,000 to 150,000 clones, 75% to 85% appearing once. The sample taken for sequencing was PBMCs. All receptors come from a man aged 25 to 40 in good health and CMV-seropositive. Both conserved end residues are part of each CDR3. D genes are given only for firm matches. For some rows the clone size is stated as once, few or many, or as a class when expanded; others skip it.

J gene: TRBJ2-7
D gene: -
V gene: TRBV6-4
clone size: few
CDR3 length: 13
CDR3 DNA: TGTGCCAGCAGTGCTTGGCCGTTCTACGAGCAGTACTTC
CDR3 protein: CASSAWPFYEQYF

J gene: TRBJ2-1
D gene: -
V gene: TRBV18
clone size: once
CDR3 length: 12
CDR3 DNA: TGTGCCAGCTCTATAGGACAAAATGAGCAGTTCTTC
CDR3 protein: CASSIGQNEQFF

J gene: TRBJ2-2
D gene: TRBD1
V gene: TRBV13
clone size: -
CDR3 length: 14
CDR3 DNA: TGTGCCAGCAGCATGGACAGGGGGCGGCTGAGGCTGTTTTTT
CDR3 protein: CASSMDRGRLRLFF

J gene: TRBJ1-2
D gene: TRBD1
V gene: TRBV7-3
clone size: -
CDR3 length: 19
CDR3 DNA: TGTGCCAGCAGCCCAGTTCGACAGGGGCCAACGCTATTGAACTATGGCTACACCTTC
CDR3 protein: CASSPVRQGPTLLNYGYTF

J gene: TRBJ2-5
D gene: -
V gene: TRBV6-1
clone size: -
CDR3 length: 13
CDR3 DNA: TGTGCCAGCAGGACAGCTATCCAAGAGACCCAGTACTTC
CDR3 protein: CASRTAIQETQYF

J gene: TRBJ2-5
D gene: TRBD1
V gene: TRBV18
clone size: -
CDR3 length: 15
CDR3 DNA: TGTGCCAGCTCACCCGCCGGGACAGGGTCGGAGACCCAGTACTTC
CDR3 protein: CASSPAGTGSETQYF

J gene: TRBJ1-3
D gene: -
V gene: TRBV6-1
clone size: -
CDR3 length: 14
CDR3 DNA: TGTGCCACCCTCGGGAGCCTCTCTGGAAACACCATATATTTT
CDR3 protein: CATLGSLSGNTIYF

J gene: TRBJ1-5
D gene: -
V gene: TRBV2
clone size: -
CDR3 length: 12
CDR3 DNA: TGTGCCAGCAGGGGACTAAATCAGCCCCAGCATTTT
CDR3 protein: CASRGLNQPQHF

J gene: TRBJ2-7
D gene: -
V gene: TRBV5-6
clone size: -
CDR3 length: 12
CDR3 DNA: TGTGCCAGCAGCTTAGCCCCCTACGAGCAGTACTTC
CDR3 protein: CASSLAPYEQYF

J gene: TRBJ2-3
D gene: TRBD2
V gene: TRBV9
clone size: -
CDR3 length: 17
CDR3 DNA: TGTGCCAGCAGCGTAGGCCTAGCGGGGGGGCTAACAGATACGCAGTATTTT
CDR3 protein: CASSVGLAGGLTDTQYF

J gene: TRBJ1-2
D gene: -
V gene: TRBV5-6
clone size: -
CDR3 length: 15
CDR3 DNA: TGTGCCAGCAGCCTAGACAGGTCCCCTAACTATGGCTACACCTTC
CDR3 protein: CASSLDRSPNYGYTF

J gene: TRBJ2-2
D gene: -
V gene: TRBV25-1
clone size: -
CDR3 length: 14
CDR3 DNA: TGTGCCAGCAGTCTCCCCCGCGGGACCGGGGAGCTGTTTTTT
CDR3 protein: CASSLPRGTGELFF

J gene: TRBJ2-5
D gene: -
V gene: TRBV11-2
clone size: once
CDR3 length: 12
CDR3 DNA: TGTGCCAGCAGCTTAATCGGAGAGACCCAGTACTTC
CDR3 protein: CASSLIGETQYF

J gene: TRBJ2-7
D gene: TRBD2
V gene: TRBV18
clone size: -
CDR3 length: 16
CDR3 DNA: TGTGCCAGCTCACCCGGGACTAGCGGGGGCCGCCACGAGCAGTACTTC
CDR3 protein: CASSPGTSGGRHEQYF

J gene: TRBJ1-3
D gene: -
V gene: TRBV21-1
clone size: once
CDR3 length: 19
CDR3 DNA: TGTGCCAGCAGCAAAGCTTGCAGAGAAGGGGTACGAACTGGAAACACCATATATTTT
CDR3 protein: CASSKACREGVRTGNTIYF

J gene: TRBJ1-5
D gene: -
V gene: TRBV9
clone size: -
CDR3 length: 13
CDR3 DNA: TGTGCCAGCAGCGCCATTCCTGCGGGGCCCCAGCATTTT
CDR3 protein: CASSAIPAGPQHF

J gene: TRBJ2-1
D gene: -
V gene: TRBV30
clone size: -
CDR3 length: 11
CDR3 DNA: TGTGCCTGGACCGACAGGAATGAGCAGTTCTTC
CDR3 protein: CAWTDRNEQFF

J gene: TRBJ1-2
D gene: TRBD1
V gene: TRBV6-5
clone size: -
CDR3 length: 15
CDR3 DNA: TGTGCCAGCAGTTACACAGGGGGCCCTAGGTATGGCTACACCTTC
CDR3 protein: CASSYTGGPRYGYTF